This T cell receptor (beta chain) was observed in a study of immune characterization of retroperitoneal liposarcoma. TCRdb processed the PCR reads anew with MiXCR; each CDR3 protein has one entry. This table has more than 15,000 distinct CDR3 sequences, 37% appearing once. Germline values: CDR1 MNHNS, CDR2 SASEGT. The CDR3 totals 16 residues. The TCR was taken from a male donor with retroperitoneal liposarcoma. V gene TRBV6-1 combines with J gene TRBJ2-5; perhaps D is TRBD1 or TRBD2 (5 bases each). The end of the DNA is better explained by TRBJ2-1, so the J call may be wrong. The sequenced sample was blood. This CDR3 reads CASSLSGAMPLGEQFF. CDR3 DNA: TGTGCCAGCAGCCTCTCCGGGGCCATGCCCCTGGGCGAGCAGTTCTTC.